The 28 T cell receptor beta chains below come from one sample, sequenced in a study of cytomegalovirus exposure and HLA in healthy donors. Primers included in the PCR were 60 Vbeta and 13 Jbeta primers. Produced via immunoSEQ multiplex PCR; TCRdb's table is partial and in-frame only. In the table there are 170,000 or so clones, around 80% of which are singletons. The sequencing input was PBMCs. These receptors all stem from a man aged 40-49 years in good health and CMV-seronegative.

The chain has TRBV10-2 and TRBJ2-7; D possibly corresponds to TRBD1 (6 bases). CDR3 length equals 15 residues. The germline CDR1 and CDR2 sequences are WSHSY and SAAADI. V lost 6 bases and J lost 3, with 18 bases in between. CDR3 protein: CASRPLLQGFYEQYF. The CDR3 DNA reads as TGCGCCAGCAGACCCCTCCTACAGGGTTTCTACGAGCAGTACTTC.

This chain links TRBV7-3 with TRBJ2-1; 10 bases line up with TRBD2. The CDR3 is made up of 15 amino acids. V shed 5 bases and J 7 bases; nucleotides not matched to a gene: 8. Germline loops: CDR1 SGHTA, CDR2 FQGTGA. CDR3 sequence (DNA): TGTGCCAGCAGCATCACGGGACTAGCGATGAATGAGCAGTTCTTC. It yields the protein CASSITGLAMNEQFF.

CDR3 protein: CASSITSQGELGEKLFF. CDR3 bases: TGTGCCAGCAGCATCACCTCACAGGGAGAGTTGGGAGAAAAACTGTTTTTT. This sequence joins TRBV2 and TRBJ1-4; tentative D call: TRBD1 (6 bases). The V end was cut by 6 bases, the J end by 8 bases, with 25 bases between. Germline V gene sequence: CDR1 SNHLY, CDR2 FYNNEI. This CDR3 spans 17 amino acids.

The chain links TRBV7-8 to TRBJ2-1; 7 bases match TRBD2. There are 14 residues in the CDR3. CDR1 is SGHVS and CDR2 is FQNEAQ in the germline V gene. With V trimmed by 3 bases and J by 3 bases, 2 bases remained unmatched. The CDR3 region has the DNA TGTGCCAGCAGCTTTCGGACTAGCTACAATGAGCAGTTCTTC. Its protein is CASSFRTSYNEQFF.

The chain recombines TRBV5-6 with TRBJ2-5; perhaps TRBD2 as D (6 bases). CDR1 is SGHDT, CDR2 YYEEEE, per germline. Trimming removed 5 bases at V and 9 bases at J, with 14 bases between. There are 12 residues in the CDR3. The CDR3 DNA reads as TGTGCCAGCAGGAAAGTCAGGGAGGCCCAGTACTTC. Its protein is CASRKVREAQYF.

This clone has only a few counts. The V call is TRBV4-1, the J call TRBJ1-1; D is perhaps TRBD1 (5 bases). The V end was cut by 0 bases, the J end by 5 bases, with 19 bases between. This CDR3 is built from 17 residues. Germline CDR1 reads MGHRA; CDR2 reads YSYEKL. CDR3 sequence (DNA): TGCGCCAGCAGCCAAGACGGCCCGGTTGGGGCGTGGACTGAAGCTTTCTTT. It yields the protein CASSQDGPVGAWTEAFF.

This chain uses TRBV7-2 with TRBJ1-5; 11 bases are shared with TRBD1. The junction had 6 bases not matched to a gene; V was cut back by 2 bases and J by 3 bases. There are 17 residues in the CDR3. CDR1 is SGHTA and CDR2 is FQGNSA in the germline V gene. CDR3 DNA sequence: TGTGCCAGCAGCTTACTCGGGACAGGGGGATACAATCAGCCCCAGCATTTT. Its translation is CASSLLGTGGYNQPQHF.

The chain uses TRBV11-2 and TRBJ2-7; no clear D. The V and J ends lost 7 bases and 4 bases respectively, with 14 bases between them. Per germline, CDR1 SGHAT and CDR2 FQNNGV. This CDR3 is 13 amino acids long. CDR3 in amino acids: CASKGGRLYEQYF. CDR3 nucleotides: TGTGCCAGCAAAGGCGGCAGATTATACGAGCAGTACTTC.

The chain uses TRBV4-3 and TRBJ2-1; 10 bases map to TRBD2. Germline CDR1 and CDR2: LGHNA and YSLEER. The CDR3 runs 16 residues. After removal of 3 bases from V and 7 bases from J, the junction contained 9 bases not matched to a gene. The CDR3 here is CASSQGSGRLSNEQFF. The CDR3 DNA sequence: TGCGCCAGCAGCCAGGGTAGCGGGAGGCTATCGAATGAGCAGTTCTTC.

The chain combines TRBV7-9 with TRBJ2-3; D is perhaps TRBD2 (6 bases). Germline CDR1 and CDR2: SEHNR and FQNEAQ (reference sequence). The CDR3 is 16 amino acids. The V and J ends lost 8 bases and 0 bases respectively, with 18 bases between them. CDR3 sequence: CASRWRGGPSTDTQYF. CDR3 sequence (DNA): TGTGCCAGCCGTTGGCGGGGCGGGCCTAGCACAGATACGCAGTATTTT.

V is TRBV18 and J is TRBJ2-3; tentatively, D is TRBD1 (5 bases). V was pared by 0 bases and J by 0 bases, with 13 bases between. The CDR3 has 17 residues. Germline assignment: CDR1 KGHSH and CDR2 LQKENI. The CDR3 spells CASSPPNRQSSTDTQYF. The DNA for the CDR3 is TGTGCCAGCTCACCACCCAACAGGCAGTCTAGCACAGATACGCAGTATTTT.

The chain has TRBV13 and TRBJ2-1, with 12 bases matching TRBD1. The CDR3 is made up of 17 amino acids. The J segment lost 7 bases and the V segment lost 4 bases, leaving 11 bases of the junction unmatched. The germline gives CDR1 PRHDT, CDR2 FYEKMQ (reference sequence). In DNA, the CDR3 is TGTGCCAGCAGCTCTCCCCCGGGACAGGGGGCTAGGAATGAGCAGTTCTTC. Translated, it gives CASSSPPGQGARNEQFF.

The rearrangement links TRBV6-5 to TRBJ1-4, with no clear D. Trimming took 0 bases from V and 5 from J, leaving 10 bases between them. The CDR3 contains 15 residues. CDR1 is MNHEY and CDR2 is SVGAGI in the germline V gene. For the CDR3, the DNA is TGTGCCAGCAGTTACTCCGGGGTGGCGAATGAAAAACTGTTTTTT. This translates into CASSYSGVANEKLFF.

V usage is TRBV11-3 and J usage is TRBJ2-3; D not certain. Trimming removed 2 bases from V and 0 bases from J, with 6 bases in between. Germline V gene sequence: CDR1 SGHNT, CDR2 YENEEA. The CDR3 loop spans 14 amino acids. Here the CDR3 reads CASSLPISTDTQYF. DNA of the CDR3: TGTGCCAGCAGCTTACCCATTAGCACAGATACGCAGTATTTT.

The chain is built from TRBV6-6 and TRBJ1-1; D not certain. The CDR3 runs 13 residues. Germline CDR1 reads MNHNY; CDR2 reads SVGAGI (reference sequence). V shed 10 bases and J shed 0 bases, with 12 bases lying between them. The CDR3 region is CATSTEMNTEAFF. CDR3 nucleotide sequence: TGTGCCACCAGCACAGAGATGAACACTGAAGCTTTCTTT.

This chain uses TRBV7-9 with TRBJ1-2; 7 nucleotides match TRBD1. Trimming removed 6 bases from V and 8 bases from J; junction bases left unmatched: 9. CDR1 is SEHNR and CDR2 is FQNEAQ in the germline V gene (reference sequence). The CDR3 consists of 13 residues. The CDR3 reads CASRVQGSWGYTF. In nucleotides, the CDR3 is TGTGCCAGCAGGGTACAGGGGTCGTGGGGCTACACCTTC.

The chain is built from TRBV18 and TRBJ2-1; D gene ambiguous. Trimming removed 2 bases at V and 6 bases at J, with 14 bases between. Germline V gene data show CDR1 as KGHSH and CDR2 as LQKENI. The CDR3 is 15 residues long. The CDR3 is CASSPNSGRINEQFF. CDR3 DNA: TGTGCCAGCTCACCAAACTCTGGCAGGATCAATGAGCAGTTCTTC.

The chain uses TRBV5-3 and TRBJ2-2; 8 bases are shared with TRBD1. TRBV5-3 is an ORF, and what it does is uncertain. Unmatched junction bases numbered 11, after V lost 4 bases and J lost 0 bases. CDR3 length: 18 residues. The CDR3 here is CARSAPGQAISNTGELFF. Written as DNA, the CDR3 is TGTGCCAGAAGCGCTCCGGGACAGGCCATATCGAACACCGGGGAGCTGTTTTTT.

The chain uses TRBV27 and TRBJ2-1; TRBD2 aligns across 11 bases. Trimming took 6 bases from V and 8 from J; bases not matched to a gene: 12. The CDR3 has 16 amino acids. Germline CDR1 reads MNHEY; CDR2 reads SMNVEV (reference sequence). CDR3 DNA sequence: TGTGCCAGCAGCCCTCGCCTAGCGGGGGGTGCCGATGAGCAGTTCTTC. This gives the protein CASSPRLAGGADEQFF.

V usage is TRBV4-1 and J usage is TRBJ2-5, with TRBD1 matching over 10 bases. The end of the DNA fits TRBJ2-7 better, so the J call may be wrong. The CDR3 loop spans 15 amino acids. Germline V lookup: CDR1 MGHRA, CDR2 YSYEKL. CDR3 sequence reads: CASSRTGGDPYEQYF. Written as DNA, the CDR3 is TGCGCCAGCAGCCGGACAGGGGGGGACCCCTACGAGCAGTACTTC.

The V and J genes are TRBV4-1 and TRBJ2-5, with TRBD2 matching 10 bases. With V trimmed by 0 bases and J by 5 bases, 12 bases remained unmatched. The germline gives CDR1 MGHRA, CDR2 YSYEKL. This CDR3 is 18 amino acids long. CDR3 loop: CASSQDPQRGGRMETQYF. The CDR3, as DNA: TGCGCCAGCAGCCAAGATCCACAGCGGGGGGGCCGGATGGAGACCCAGTACTTC.

This clone was detected once. The J gene is TRBJ1-1, the V gene TRBV4-1, with D perhaps matching TRBD1 (6 bases). The CDR3 totals 14 residues. Trimming removed 1 base at V and 6 bases at J, with 12 bases between. Germline CDR1 MGHRA, CDR2 YSYEKL. CDR3 sequence reads: CASSQVMGAAEAFF. CDR3 nucleotide sequence: TGCGCCAGCAGCCAAGTTATGGGGGCTGCTGAAGCTTTCTTT.

The genes are TRBV5-1 and TRBJ1-2, with 7 bases that match TRBD1. The length of the CDR3 is 16 residues. Germline CDR1 reads SGHRS; CDR2 reads YFSETQ. After removal of 0 bases from V and 7 bases from J, the junction contained 12 bases not matched to a gene. The CDR3 loop is CASSLAGGNRGGGYTF. CDR3 nucleotide sequence: TGCGCCAGCAGCTTGGCCGGCGGGAACAGGGGTGGTGGCTACACCTTC.

The chain combines TRBV7-9 with TRBJ1-4; D unclear. The germline V gene encodes CDR1 SEHNR and CDR2 FQNEAQ (reference sequence). The CDR3 consists of 13 residues. Between the trimmed V and J ends, which lost 1 base and 5 bases, there was a span of 5 bases. CDR3 region: CASSLGQNEKLFF. The CDR3 DNA is TGTGCCAGCAGCTTAGGTCAGAATGAAAAACTGTTTTTT.

V usage is TRBV5-6 and J usage is TRBJ2-3, with TRBD2 identical over 13 bases. CDR1 and CDR2 from the germline V gene are SGHDT and YYEEEE. The V gene end was trimmed by 4 bases and the J gene end by 2 bases; junction bases not matched to a gene: 4. This CDR3 is built from 16 residues. CDR3 in amino acids: CASSPGLAGYTDTQYF. CDR3 DNA: TGTGCCAGCAGCCCGGGACTAGCGGGATACACAGATACGCAGTATTTT.

The chain is built from TRBV5-1 and TRBJ1-5, with TRBD1 identical over 9 bases. The trim removed 4 bases at V and 4 bases at J, leaving 9 bases unmatched. Germline CDR1 reads SGHRS; CDR2 reads YFSETQ. CDR3 size: 16 residues. CDR3 bases: TGCGCCAGCAGCCCAAGTACGACAGGGGGAAATCAGCCCCAGCATTTT. Its translation: CASSPSTTGGNQPQHF.

V usage is TRBV6-1 and J usage is TRBJ1-2, with D perhaps TRBD1 (5 bases). CDR1 is MNHNS and CDR2 is SASEGT in the germline V gene. V was shortened by 4 bases and J by 8 bases, with 20 bases between the two germline ends. The CDR3 runs 15 residues. CDR3 sequence: CASSASWTSARGYTF. CDR3 DNA: TGTGCCAGCAGTGCCAGTTGGACAAGCGCTAGGGGCTACACCTTC.

This clone was detected only a few times. The rearrangement links TRBV5-1 to TRBJ2-4, with TRBD1 matching 7 bases. The CDR3 has 18 residues. Losses at the gene ends were 0 bases for V and 8 bases for J; bases not matched to a gene: 17. Germline V gene lookup returns CDR1 SGHRS and CDR2 YFSETQ. CDR3 DNA sequence: TGCGCCAGCAGCTTGGGAGGCTCAGGGGGTTCTCCCGGGGACATTCAGTACTTC. Protein: CASSLGGSGGSPGDIQYF.